Described below is a single T cell receptor (beta chain) sequence and its context. This sample is drawn from a study of control samples from healthy donors and cancer patients. This CDR3 is 16 amino acids long. From germline, CDR1 is MNHEY and CDR2 SVGAGI. J lost 5 bases, V lost 2 bases, and 10 bases had no gene match. Profiling relied on immunoSEQ multiplex PCR, and the TCRdb table lists in-frame clones only, not all of them. The sample shows roughly 130,000 clones, around 90% of them seen only once. The source of this sequence is a man aged 18 to 35 in good health. This sequence joins TRBV6-5 and TRBJ1-1, with TRBD1 matching 8 bases. Material: blood. CDR3: CASSYIVRGRGTEAFF. The CDR3 DNA is TGTGCCAGCAGTTACATCGTCAGGGGGCGAGGAACTGAAGCTTTCTTT.